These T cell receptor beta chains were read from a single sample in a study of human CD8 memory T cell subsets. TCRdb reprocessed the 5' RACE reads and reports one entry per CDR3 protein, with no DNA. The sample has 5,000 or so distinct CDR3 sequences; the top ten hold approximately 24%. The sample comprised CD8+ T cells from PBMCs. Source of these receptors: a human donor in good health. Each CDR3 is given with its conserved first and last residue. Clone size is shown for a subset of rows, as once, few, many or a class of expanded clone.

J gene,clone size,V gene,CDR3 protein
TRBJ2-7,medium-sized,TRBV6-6,CASSYGVASGGYEQYF
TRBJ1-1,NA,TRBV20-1,CSVGIGNTEAFF
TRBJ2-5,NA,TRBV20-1,CSARDFTSEVETQYF
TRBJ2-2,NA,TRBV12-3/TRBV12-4,CASSFGLALNTGELFF
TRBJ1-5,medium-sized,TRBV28,CASSFARDSFNQPQHF
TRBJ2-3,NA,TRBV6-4,CASSDSPSGGSGTDTQYF
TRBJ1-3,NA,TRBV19,CASSLDSGSGNTIYF
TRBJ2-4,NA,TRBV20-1,CSAPQSRDFLIQYF
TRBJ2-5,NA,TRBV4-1,CASSQEGSFETQYF
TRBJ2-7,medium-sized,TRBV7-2,CASSLGPGGEQYF
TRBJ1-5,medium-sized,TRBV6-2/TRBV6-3,CASSPQGDGNQPQHF
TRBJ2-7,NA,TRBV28,CASRQTSGRLYEQYF
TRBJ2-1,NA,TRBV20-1,CSARKRENEQFF
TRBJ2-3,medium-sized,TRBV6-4,CASSSGSTDTQYF
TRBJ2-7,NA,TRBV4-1,CASSDRMTYEQYF
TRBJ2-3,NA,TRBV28,CASSPTGPPDTQYF
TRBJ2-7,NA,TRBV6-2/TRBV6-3,CASSYPRDIYEQYF
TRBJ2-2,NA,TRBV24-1,CATSDLGSTAGELFF
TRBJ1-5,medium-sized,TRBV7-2,CASSLTVSNQPQHF
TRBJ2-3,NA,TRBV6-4,CASSDGQTSTDTQYF
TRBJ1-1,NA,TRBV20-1,CSARILQGYEAFF
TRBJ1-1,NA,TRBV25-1,CASSEDAGANTEAFF
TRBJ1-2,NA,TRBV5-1,CASSLGQGASNYGYTF
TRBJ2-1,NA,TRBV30,CAWSAGTSAYNEQFF
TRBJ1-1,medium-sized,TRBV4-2,CASSQDLPDRGDEAFF
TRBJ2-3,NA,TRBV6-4,CASSDKEGADTQYF
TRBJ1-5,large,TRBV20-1,CSASDLPGSSQPQHF
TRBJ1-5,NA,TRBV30,CAWSGGLQNQPQHF
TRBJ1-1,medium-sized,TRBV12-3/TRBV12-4,CASKGSMNTEAFF
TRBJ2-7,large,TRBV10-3,CAILGTEFYEQYF
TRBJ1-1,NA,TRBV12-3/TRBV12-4,CASSFGPKAFF
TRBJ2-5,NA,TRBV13,CASSLRTGLNQETQYF
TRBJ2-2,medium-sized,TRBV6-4,CASSDATGHGELFF
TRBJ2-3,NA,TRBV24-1,CATSDGFGDTQYF
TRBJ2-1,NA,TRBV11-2,CASTSGTGAPNEQFF
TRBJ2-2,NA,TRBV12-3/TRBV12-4,CASSFGTGNTGELFF
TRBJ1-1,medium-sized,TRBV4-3,CASSQTRTLNTEAFF
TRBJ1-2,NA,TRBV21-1,CASSCPGGRENGYGYTF
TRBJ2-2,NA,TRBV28,CASSGPGTTRTANTGELFF
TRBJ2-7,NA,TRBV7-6,CASSHLTGEEYF
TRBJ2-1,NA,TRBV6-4,CASSDGELAGNEQFF
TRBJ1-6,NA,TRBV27,CASSLEPVGSPLHF
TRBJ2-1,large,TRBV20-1,CSAREDYWGDNEQFF
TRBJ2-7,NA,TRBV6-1,CASSEMGGSSYEQYF
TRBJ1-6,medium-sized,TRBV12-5,CASGLVGRSSYNSPLHF
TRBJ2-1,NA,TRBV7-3,CASSTQNNEQFF
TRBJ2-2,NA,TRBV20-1,CSAREGLAGDTGELFF
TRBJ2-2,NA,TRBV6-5,CASQGQGIAGELFF